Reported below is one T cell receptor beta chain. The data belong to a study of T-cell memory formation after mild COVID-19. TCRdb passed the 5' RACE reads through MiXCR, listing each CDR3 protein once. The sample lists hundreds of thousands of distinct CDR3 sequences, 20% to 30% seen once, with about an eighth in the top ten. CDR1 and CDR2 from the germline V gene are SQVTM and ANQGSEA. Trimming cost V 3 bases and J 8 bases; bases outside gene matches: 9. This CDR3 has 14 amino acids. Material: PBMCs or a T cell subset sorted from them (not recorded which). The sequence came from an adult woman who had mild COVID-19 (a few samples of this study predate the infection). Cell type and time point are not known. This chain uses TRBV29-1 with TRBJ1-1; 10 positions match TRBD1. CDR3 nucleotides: TGCAGCGTTGAGGGTCTGGGGACAGGGGAGGAAGCTTTCTTT. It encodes CSVEGLGTGEEAFF.